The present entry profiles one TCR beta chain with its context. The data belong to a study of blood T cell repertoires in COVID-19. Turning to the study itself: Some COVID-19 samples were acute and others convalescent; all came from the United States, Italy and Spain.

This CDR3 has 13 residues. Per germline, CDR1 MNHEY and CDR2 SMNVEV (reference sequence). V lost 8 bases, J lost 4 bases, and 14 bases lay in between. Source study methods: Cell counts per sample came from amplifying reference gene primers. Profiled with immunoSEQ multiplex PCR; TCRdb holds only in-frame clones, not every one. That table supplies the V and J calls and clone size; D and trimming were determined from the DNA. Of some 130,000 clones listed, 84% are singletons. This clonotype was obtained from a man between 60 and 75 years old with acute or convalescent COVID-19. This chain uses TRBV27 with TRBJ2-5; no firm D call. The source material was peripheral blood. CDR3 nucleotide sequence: TGTGCCAGCCGGAATGATGGGCGAGAGACCCAGTACTTC. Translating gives CASRNDGRETQYF.